The rows below give T cell receptor beta chains drawn from one sample of a study of T cell responses to AZD1222 COVID-19 vaccine. Profiled with immunoSEQ multiplex PCR; TCRdb holds only in-frame clones, not every one. Counted here are 100,000 to 150,000 clones, around 87% occurring once; the ten biggest clones make up around 9.3%. This specimen consisted of peripheral blood, obtained on day 0 of AZD1222 vaccination. These TCRs come from an adult in good health. Both conserved end residues are part of each CDR3. A D gene is named only where the DNA matches it firmly. Clone size appears in some rows only: once, few, many, or a class for an expanded clone.

V: TRBV5-6
D: .
size: .
J: TRBJ2-7
DNA: TGTGCCAGCAGCCGGGTAGCCCACGAGCAGTACTTC
CDR3: CASSRVAHEQYF

V: TRBV7-2
D: .
size: .
J: TRBJ2-5
DNA: TGTGCCAGCAGCCCGGACTGGGGGGCAGAGACCCAGTACTTC
CDR3: CASSPDWGAETQYF

V: TRBV19
D: TRBD1
size: .
J: TRBJ1-5
DNA: TGTGCCAGTAGTATTTGGTCGGGACAGGGGAATCAGCCCCAGCATTTT
CDR3: CASSIWSGQGNQPQHF

V: TRBV5-1
D: TRBD1
size: .
J: TRBJ2-1
DNA: TGCGCCAGCAGCTTGGAAAGGACAGGGGTCAATGAGCAGTTCTTC
CDR3: CASSLERTGVNEQFF

V: TRBV20-1
D: .
size: once
J: TRBJ1-5
DNA: TGCAGTGCTAGAATAGGGCGGCCCCAGCATTTT
CDR3: CSARIGRPQHF

V: TRBV6-1
D: TRBD1
size: .
J: TRBJ2-7
DNA: TGTGCCAGCAGTGAAGGAAGGGACAGGGAGTACGAGCAGTACTTC
CDR3: CASSEGRDREYEQYF

V: TRBV5-1
D: TRBD1
size: .
J: TRBJ1-1
DNA: TGCGCCAGCAGTGTACAGGGGTCTGAAGCTTTCTTT
CDR3: CASSVQGSEAFF

V: TRBV4-2
D: TRBD1
size: .
J: TRBJ2-7
DNA: TGTGCCAGCAGCCAAGCTGACAGGGGGCGCGAGCAGTACTTC
CDR3: CASSQADRGREQYF

V: TRBV10-1
D: .
size: .
J: TRBJ2-2
DNA: TGCGCCAGCAGGGAGGGACAGATCGGCGGGGAGCTGTTTTTT
CDR3: CASREGQIGGELFF

V: TRBV5-1
D: TRBD2
size: .
J: TRBJ2-1
DNA: TGCGCCAGCAGCCCGGGACTAAGGTCCAATGAGCAGTTCTTC
CDR3: CASSPGLRSNEQFF

V: TRBV27
D: .
size: .
J: TRBJ2-3
DNA: TGTGCCAGCAGTTTAGTATCCCTCCGCGGGATGGGCCGAGATACGCAGTATTTT
CDR3: CASSLVSLRGMGRDTQYF

V: TRBV6-5
D: .
size: once
J: TRBJ1-1
DNA: TGTGCCAGCAGTTACTCTCCTTCAGGAGGGAACACTGAAGCTTTCTTT
CDR3: CASSYSPSGGNTEAFF

V: TRBV6-2/TRBV6-3
D: TRBD1
size: .
J: TRBJ2-7
DNA: TGTGCCAGCAGTTATTGGGGACAGACCTACGAGCAGTACTTC
CDR3: CASSYWGQTYEQYF

V: TRBV7-9
D: .
size: .
J: TRBJ1-1
DNA: TGTGCCAGCAGCTTATCCAAGAACACTGAAGCTTTCTTT
CDR3: CASSLSKNTEAFF

V: TRBV5-5
D: .
size: .
J: TRBJ2-1
DNA: TGTGCCAGCAGCTTGGCCGCTGGGACTTACAATGAGCAGTTCTTC
CDR3: CASSLAAGTYNEQFF

V: TRBV7-2
D: .
size: .
J: TRBJ2-7
DNA: TGTGCCAGCAGCTTAGTATCCCGCGAGCAGTACTTC
CDR3: CASSLVSREQYF

V: TRBV5-1
D: .
size: once
J: TRBJ1-2
DNA: TGCGCCAGCAGCTTGTATCCAAAGGACTATGGCTACACCTTC
CDR3: CASSLYPKDYGYTF

V: TRBV7-8
D: TRBD1
size: .
J: TRBJ1-1
DNA: TGTGCCAGCAGCGAGACAGGGGGTTTTTACACTGAAGCTTTCTTT
CDR3: CASSETGGFYTEAFF

V: TRBV28
D: TRBD2
size: once
J: TRBJ2-3
DNA: TGTGCCAGCAGCGCCCCTAGCGGAGGGAACAAGTCGCAGTATTTT
CDR3: CASSAPSGGNKSQYF

V: TRBV5-1
D: TRBD1
size: .
J: TRBJ1-6
DNA: TGCGCCAGCAGCATTCCCACAGGGGGCAAGGGATCACCCCTCCACTTT
CDR3: CASSIPTGGKGSPLHF

V: TRBV5-6
D: .
size: .
J: TRBJ2-2
DNA: TGTGCCAGCAGCATCGTCGGGGAGCTGTTTTTT
CDR3: CASSIVGELFF

V: TRBV15
D: TRBD1
size: .
J: TRBJ1-3
DNA: TGTGCCACCAGCAGAGATCCCGGGACAGGGGGCAATTTT
CDR3: CATSRDPGTGGNF

V: TRBV5-1
D: .
size: .
J: TRBJ1-2
DNA: TGCGCCAGCAGCTTTATGCAGGACAGTTTTACCGGGGGCTACACCTTC
CDR3: CASSFMQDSFTGGYTF

V: TRBV4-3
D: .
size: .
J: TRBJ1-1
DNA: TGCGCCAGCAGCCAGGCGACATTGAACACTGAAGCTTTCTTT
CDR3: CASSQATLNTEAFF

V: TRBV2
D: TRBD2
size: once
J: TRBJ2-3
DNA: TGTGCCAGCAACCAGAGAGGGAGGCGGGAGCGGGGCACAGATACGCAGTATTTT
CDR3: CASNQRGRRERGTDTQYF

V: TRBV18
D: .
size: .
J: TRBJ1-1
DNA: TGTGCCAGCTCACCGTTAGGGGGCACTGAAGCTTTCTTT
CDR3: CASSPLGGTEAFF

V: TRBV3-1/TRBV3-2
D: .
size: .
J: TRBJ2-3
DNA: TGTGCCAGCAGCCAAGAGTGGGGTACGCAGTATTTT
CDR3: CASSQEWGTQYF

V: TRBV27
D: .
size: .
J: TRBJ1-2
DNA: TGTGCCAGCAGTTTAACAGGGCTCAACTATGGCTACACCTTC
CDR3: CASSLTGLNYGYTF

V: TRBV28
D: .
size: .
J: TRBJ2-1
DNA: TGTGCCAGCAGTTTATACGATGGGTCCAATGAGCAGTTCTTC
CDR3: CASSLYDGSNEQFF

V: TRBV2
D: TRBD1
size: few
J: TRBJ2-7
DNA: TGTGCCAGCAAAACAGGGACAGGTTCCTACGAGCAGTACTTC
CDR3: CASKTGTGSYEQYF

V: TRBV7-9
D: .
size: .
J: TRBJ1-1
DNA: TGTGCCAGCAGCAATCAGGCCTCCACTGAAGCTTTCTTT
CDR3: CASSNQASTEAFF

V: TRBV5-4
D: .
size: .
J: TRBJ1-2
DNA: TGTGCCAGCAGTCCAGGACAGTCTTTTTATGGCTACACCTTC
CDR3: CASSPGQSFYGYTF

V: TRBV9
D: .
size: .
J: TRBJ2-7
DNA: TGTGCCAGCACGGGGGTTTACGAGCAGTACTTC
CDR3: CASTGVYEQYF

V: TRBV4-1
D: TRBD1
size: few
J: TRBJ1-5
DNA: TGCGCCAGCAGCCAAGAGGGGACAGGGGGCTTCAATCAGCCCCAGCATTTT
CDR3: CASSQEGTGGFNQPQHF